Listed here are 11 T cell receptor beta chains from one sample, sequenced in a study of blood T cell repertoires in COVID-19. Sequenced by immunoSEQ multiplex PCR; TCRdb stores in-frame clones only, minus some. The sample has 300,000 to 450,000 clones, around 90% seen once. Sequencing used peripheral blood. The source is a human donor in a cohort sampled during active COVID-19.

This rearrangement joins TRBV2 to TRBJ2-1, with 9 nucleotides matching TRBD1. The length of the CDR3 is 16 residues. Per germline, CDR1 SNHLY and CDR2 FYNNEI. The V and J ends lost 6 bases and 0 bases, in that order; junction bases with no gene match: 6. For the CDR3, the DNA is TGTGCCAGCAGCGGACAGGGGACGAGCTCCTACAATGAGCAGTTCTTC. It specifies CASSGQGTSSYNEQFF. Together with reference TRBV2 and TRBJ2-1, the CDR3 gives the full variable domain: EPEVTQTPSHQVTQMGQEVILRCVPISNHLYFYWYRQILGQKVEFLVSFYNNEISEKSEIFDDQFSVERPDGSNFTLKIRSTKLEDSAMYFCASSGQGTSSYNEQFFGPGTRLTVL.

The gene calls are TRBV9 and TRBJ2-7, with 10 bases identical to TRBD2. The CDR3 has 14 amino acids. Per the germline V gene, CDR1 is SGDLS and CDR2 is YYNGEE. After removal of 4 bases from V and 7 bases from J, the junction contained 8 bases not matched to a gene. This CDR3 is CASSPRSSGREQYF. The CDR3 coding sequence is TGTGCCAGCAGCCCCCGGTCTAGCGGGAGAGAGCAGTACTTC.

This chain links TRBV5-1 with TRBJ2-5, with D unresolved. Germline V gives CDR1 SGHRS, CDR2 YFSETQ. Trimming shortened V by 4 bases and J by 5 bases, and 12 bases separated the two germline ends. The CDR3 is 13 residues long. As DNA, the CDR3 is TGCGCCAGCAGCCGATGGTCCGAGGAGACCCAGTACTTC. Translated, it gives CASSRWSEETQYF.

The chain joins TRBV19 to TRBJ2-2, with TRBD1 as a possible D gene (6 bases). The V end lost 5 bases, the J end lost 6 bases, and 13 bases lay between the germline ends. Per the germline V gene, CDR1 is LNHDA and CDR2 is SQIVND (reference sequence). The CDR3 length is 14 residues. The CDR3 sequence is CASSREQGPGELFF. In nucleotides, the CDR3 is TGTGCCAGTAGTCGAGAACAGGGCCCCGGGGAGCTGTTTTTT.

This clone was seen a few times. The V call is TRBV2, the J call TRBJ1-6, with TRBD1 as a possible D gene (5 bases). Germline V gives CDR1 SNHLY, CDR2 FYNNEI. With 8 bases removed from V and 5 bases from J, the gap between germline ends came to 22 bases. The CDR3 sequence is 17 residues long. The CDR3 coding sequence is TGTGCCAGCGGACATCCAACCCCAGGCCGGGATAATTCACCCCTCCACTTT. It is translated as CASGHPTPGRDNSPLHF.

This clone was recorded once. The chain is built from TRBV30 and TRBJ1-2, with a weak D call TRBD1 (5 bases). The length of the CDR3 is 13 residues. V shed 3 bases and J shed 8 bases, with 16 bases lying between them. CDR1 is GTSNPN and CDR2 is SVGIG in the germline V gene (reference sequence). The CDR3 protein is CAWSPKGDGGYTF. The CDR3 region has the DNA TGTGCCTGGAGCCCCAAAGGGGATGGGGGCTACACCTTC.

The chain recombines TRBV9 with TRBJ1-2; no reliable D call. Germline V CDR1 and CDR2: SGDLS, YYNGEE. The CDR3 covers 17 residues. Trimming shortened V by 4 bases and J by 3 bases, and 22 bases separated the two germline ends. CDR3 sequence (DNA): TGTGCCAGCAGCCCACGCCCTTGGTCCCGGGGAGACTATGGCTACACCTTC. Its protein is CASSPRPWSRGDYGYTF. Full variable domain (remainder filled in from reference TRBV9 and TRBJ1-2): DSGVTQTPKHLITATGQRVTLRCSPRSGDLSVYWYQQSLDQGLQFLIQYYNGEERAKGNILERFSAQQFPDLHSELNLSSLELGDSALYFCASSPRPWSRGDYGYTFGSGTRLTVV.

The chain has TRBV25-1 and TRBJ1-4; no clear D gene. Per the germline V gene, CDR1 is MGHDK and CDR2 is SYGVNS. This CDR3 region has 14 residues. V dropped 4 bases and J dropped 7 bases, with 13 bases sitting between them. The CDR3 sequence is CASSVGQLGEKLFF. The CDR3 DNA sequence: TGTGCCAGCAGTGTTGGCCAGCTAGGTGAAAAACTGTTTTTT.

The V call is TRBV11-1, the J call TRBJ2-7, with 8 bases lining up with TRBD2. V gave up 2 bases and J gave up 0 bases; unmatched junction bases: 3. The CDR3 loop spans 15 amino acids. Looked up from germline, CDR1 is SGHAT and CDR2 is FQDESV (reference sequence). The CDR3 spells CASSLTGGPSYEQYF. CDR3 DNA: TGTGCCAGCAGCTTAACGGGGGGGCCCTCCTACGAGCAGTACTTC.

This clone was seen a few times. The chain uses TRBV7-3 and TRBJ2-7; 9 bases map to TRBD1. CDR1 is SGHTA and CDR2 is FQGTGA in the germline V gene. V dropped 4 bases and J dropped 5; count of bases not matched to a gene: 3. The CDR3 has 13 amino acids. Here the CDR3 reads CASSWTGVNEQYF. CDR3 nucleotides: TGTGCCAGCAGCTGGACAGGGGTTAACGAGCAGTACTTC.

This sequence joins TRBV10-3 and TRBJ2-3, with TRBD2 matching over 9 bases. Germline trimming cut 4 bases from V and 8 bases from J; bases unmatched to any gene: 10. CDR3 size: 15 residues. Per the germline V gene, CDR1 is ENHRY and CDR2 is SYGVKD. The CDR3 here is CAISAKREVPGTQYF. CDR3 nucleotides: TGTGCCATCAGTGCAAAGCGGGAGGTCCCGGGTACGCAGTATTTT.